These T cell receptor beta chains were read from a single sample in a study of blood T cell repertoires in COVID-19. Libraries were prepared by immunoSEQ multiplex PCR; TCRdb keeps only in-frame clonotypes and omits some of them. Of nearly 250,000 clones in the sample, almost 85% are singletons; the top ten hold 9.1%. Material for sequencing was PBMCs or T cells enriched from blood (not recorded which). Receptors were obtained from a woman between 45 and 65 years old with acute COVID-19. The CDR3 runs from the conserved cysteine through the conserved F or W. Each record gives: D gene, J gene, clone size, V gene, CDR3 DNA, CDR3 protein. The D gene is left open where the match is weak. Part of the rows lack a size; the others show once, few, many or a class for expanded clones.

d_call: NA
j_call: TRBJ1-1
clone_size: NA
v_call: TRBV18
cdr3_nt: TGTGCCAGCTCACCGTCAGGGAACACTGAAGCTTTCTTT
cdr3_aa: CASSPSGNTEAFF

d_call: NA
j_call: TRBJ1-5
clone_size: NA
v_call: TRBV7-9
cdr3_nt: TGTGCCAGCAGCTACACCCCCCCAGGGGCCCCAAGGGCTCAGCCCCAGCATTTT
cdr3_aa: CASSYTPPGAPRAQPQHF

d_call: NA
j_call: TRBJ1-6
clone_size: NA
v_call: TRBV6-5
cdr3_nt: TGTGCCAGCAGTTACAGGCAGGTCTATAATTCACCCCTCCACTTT
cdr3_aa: CASSYRQVYNSPLHF

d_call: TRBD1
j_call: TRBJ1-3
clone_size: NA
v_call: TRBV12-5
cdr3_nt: TGTGCTAGTGGCTACGGACAGGGAGTCTCTGGAAACACCATATATTTT
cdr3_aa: CASGYGQGVSGNTIYF

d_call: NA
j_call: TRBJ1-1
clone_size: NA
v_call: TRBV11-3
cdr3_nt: TGTGCCAGCAGCTCTAAGATGAACACTGAAGCTTTCTTT
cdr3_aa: CASSSKMNTEAFF

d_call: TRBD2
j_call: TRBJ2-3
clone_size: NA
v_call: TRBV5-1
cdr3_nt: TGCGCCAGCAGCCCGACTAGCGGGGCTAGCACAGATACGCAGTATTTT
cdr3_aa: CASSPTSGASTDTQYF

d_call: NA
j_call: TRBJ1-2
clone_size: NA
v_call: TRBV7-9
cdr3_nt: TGTGCCAGCAGCCAGGGGTGGGGCTACACCTTC
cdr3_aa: CASSQGWGYTF

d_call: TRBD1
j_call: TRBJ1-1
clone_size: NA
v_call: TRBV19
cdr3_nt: TGTGCCAGTACCAAAAGCAGGGGGCAAACTGAAGCTTTCTTT
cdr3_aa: CASTKSRGQTEAFF

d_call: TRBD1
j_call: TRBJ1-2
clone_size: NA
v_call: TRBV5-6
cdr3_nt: TGTGCCAGCAGCGCCGCGGGACAGGGATATGGCTACACCTTC
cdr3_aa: CASSAAGQGYGYTF

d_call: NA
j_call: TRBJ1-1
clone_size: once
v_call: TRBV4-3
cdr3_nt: TGCGCCAGCAGCCCCAGCCTTGAGGGCACTGAAGCTTTCTTT
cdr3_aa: CASSPSLEGTEAFF

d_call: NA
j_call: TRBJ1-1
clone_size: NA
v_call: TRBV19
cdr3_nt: TGTGCCAGTAGTACGAGGGTGTCGAACACTGAAGCTTTCTTT
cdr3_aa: CASSTRVSNTEAFF

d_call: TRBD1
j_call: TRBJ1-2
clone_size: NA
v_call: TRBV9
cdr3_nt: TGTGCCAGCAGCCCGAGGGACAGGGGAAGCTATGGCTACACCTTC
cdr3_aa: CASSPRDRGSYGYTF

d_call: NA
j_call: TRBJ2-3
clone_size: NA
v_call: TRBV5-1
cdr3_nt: TGCGCCAGCAGCTTCCTTCGACAGTACCAAGATACGCAGTATTTT
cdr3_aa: CASSFLRQYQDTQYF

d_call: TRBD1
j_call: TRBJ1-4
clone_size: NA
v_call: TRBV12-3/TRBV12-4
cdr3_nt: TGTGCCAGCAGGGGGACAGGAGGTGAAAAACTGTTTTTT
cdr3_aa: CASRGTGGEKLFF

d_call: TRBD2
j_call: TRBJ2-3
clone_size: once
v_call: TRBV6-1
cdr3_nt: TGTGCCAGCAGTGAAGCTAGGGGCGGGGGGGCCGGAGCTAGCACAGATACGCAGTATTTT
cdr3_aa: CASSEARGGGAGASTDTQYF

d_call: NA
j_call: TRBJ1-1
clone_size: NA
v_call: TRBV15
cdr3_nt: TGTGCCACCAGCAGTCCCGGGACAAGTGGCACTGAAGCTTTCTTT
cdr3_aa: CATSSPGTSGTEAFF

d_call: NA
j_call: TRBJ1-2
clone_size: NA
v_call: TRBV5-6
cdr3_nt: TGTGCCAGCAGCCGAGACCGGGTGGGCTACACCTTC
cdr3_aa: CASSRDRVGYTF

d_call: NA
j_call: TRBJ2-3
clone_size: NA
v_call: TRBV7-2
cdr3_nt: TGTGCCAGCAGCTTCCCCCCCGGGGGAGGCACAGATACGCAGTATTTT
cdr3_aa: CASSFPPGGGTDTQYF

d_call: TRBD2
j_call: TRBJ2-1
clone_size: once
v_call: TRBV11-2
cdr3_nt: TGTGCCAGCAGCTTCGCCGGGGGGAGCTCCTACAATGAGCAGTTCTTC
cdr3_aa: CASSFAGGSSYNEQFF

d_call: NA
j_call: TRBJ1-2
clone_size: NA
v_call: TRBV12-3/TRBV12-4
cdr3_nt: TGTGCCAGCAGTTATACAGGGCGCGGCTACACCTTC
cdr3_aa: CASSYTGRGYTF

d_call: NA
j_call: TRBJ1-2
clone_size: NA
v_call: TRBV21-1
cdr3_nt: TGTGCCAGCAGCAAAAACGGACAGGTTAACTATGGCTACACCTTC
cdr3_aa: CASSKNGQVNYGYTF

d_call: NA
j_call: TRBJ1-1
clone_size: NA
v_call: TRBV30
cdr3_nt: TGTGCCTGGACACCTCTTGGGGGACACCGAACTCGTGCCACTGAAGCTTTCTTT
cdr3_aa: CAWTPLGGHRTRATEAFF

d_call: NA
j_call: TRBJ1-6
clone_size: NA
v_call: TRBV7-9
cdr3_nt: TGTGCCAGCAGCCCCTATCGGGACACTAATTCACCCCTCCACTTT
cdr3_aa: CASSPYRDTNSPLHF

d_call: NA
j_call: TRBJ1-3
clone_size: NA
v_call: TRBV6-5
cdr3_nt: TGTGCCAGCAGTTACAGCGGCGCCAGCTCTGGAAACACCATATATTTT
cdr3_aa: CASSYSGASSGNTIYF

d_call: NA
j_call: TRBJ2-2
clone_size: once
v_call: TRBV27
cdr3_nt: TGTGCCAGCAATCGACAGTCGAACACCGGGGAGCTGTTTTTT
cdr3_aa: CASNRQSNTGELFF

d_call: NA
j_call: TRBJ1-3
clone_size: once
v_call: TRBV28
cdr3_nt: TGTGCCAGCAGTTTAACTTCCCCCTCTGGAAACACCATATATTTT
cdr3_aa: CASSLTSPSGNTIYF

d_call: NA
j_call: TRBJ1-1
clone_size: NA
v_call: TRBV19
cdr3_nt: TGTGCCAGTAGTATGCGGGGCATGAACACTGAAGCTTTCTTT
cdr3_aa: CASSMRGMNTEAFF

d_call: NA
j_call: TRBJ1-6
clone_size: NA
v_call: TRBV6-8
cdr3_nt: TGTGCCAGCAGTTACGTAATTGCAGGGGTTACTAATTCACCCCTCCACTTT
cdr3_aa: CASSYVIAGVTNSPLHF

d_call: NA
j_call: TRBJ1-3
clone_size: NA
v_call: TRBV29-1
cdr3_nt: TGCAGCGTTGAAAGGGGGAGTGGAAACACCATATATTTT
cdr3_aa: CSVERGSGNTIYF

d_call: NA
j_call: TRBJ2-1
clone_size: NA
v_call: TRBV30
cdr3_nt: TGTGCCTGGGGGAGAGGGGGGGATTACAATGAGCAGTTCTTC
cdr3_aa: CAWGRGGDYNEQFF

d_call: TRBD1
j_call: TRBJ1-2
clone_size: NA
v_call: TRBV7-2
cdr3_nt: TGTGCCAGCAGCATAACCGGGACAGGGCCCTCCCATTATGGCTACACCTTC
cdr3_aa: CASSITGTGPSHYGYTF

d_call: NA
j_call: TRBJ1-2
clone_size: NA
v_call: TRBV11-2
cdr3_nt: TGTGCCAGCAGCTCCGGACCCGGGGGAAACTATGGCTACACCTTC
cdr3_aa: CASSSGPGGNYGYTF

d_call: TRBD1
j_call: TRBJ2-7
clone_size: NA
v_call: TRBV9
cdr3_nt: TGTGCCAGCAGCGCTACAGGGGCCTACGAGCAGTACTTC
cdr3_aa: CASSATGAYEQYF

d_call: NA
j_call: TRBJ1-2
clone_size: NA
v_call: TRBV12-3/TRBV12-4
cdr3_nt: TGTGCCAGCAGTTCACAGTCCCCTGGCTACACCTTC
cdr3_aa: CASSSQSPGYTF

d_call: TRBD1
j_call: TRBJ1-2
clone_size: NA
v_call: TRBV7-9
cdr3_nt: TGTGCCAGCAGCTTAGTGGACAGGCTCTATGGCTACACCTTC
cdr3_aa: CASSLVDRLYGYTF

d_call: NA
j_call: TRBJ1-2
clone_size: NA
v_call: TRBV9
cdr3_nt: TGTGCCAGCAGCGTAGAGCAGGGTTATGGCTACACCTTC
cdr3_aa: CASSVEQGYGYTF

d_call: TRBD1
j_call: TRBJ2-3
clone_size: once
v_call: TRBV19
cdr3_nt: TGTGCCAGTAGTATACAGGGGGGCACAGATACGCAGTATTTT
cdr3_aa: CASSIQGGTDTQYF

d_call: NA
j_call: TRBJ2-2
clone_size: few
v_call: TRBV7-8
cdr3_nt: TGTGCCAGCAGCTTACTTTCAGGAAAGGGGTCCACCGGGGAGCTGTTTTTT
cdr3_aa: CASSLLSGKGSTGELFF

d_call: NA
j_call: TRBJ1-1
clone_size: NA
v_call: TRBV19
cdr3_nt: TGTGCCAGTGACACCGGGCGGGGGGCGGTGAACACTGAAGCTTTCTTT
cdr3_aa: CASDTGRGAVNTEAFF

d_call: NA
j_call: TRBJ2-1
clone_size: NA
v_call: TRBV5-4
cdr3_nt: TGTGCCAGCAGCCCACAGGGTTTGGATGAGCAGTTCTTC
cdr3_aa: CASSPQGLDEQFF

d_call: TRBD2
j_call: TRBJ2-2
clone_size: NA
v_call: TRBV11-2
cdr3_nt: TGTGCCAGCAGCCCGCGGGGGGCAGGGGACGGTGTCCGGGCGCTGTTTTTT
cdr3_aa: CASSPRGAGDGVRALFF

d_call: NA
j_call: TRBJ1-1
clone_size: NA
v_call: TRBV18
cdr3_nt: TGTGCCAGCTCACCACGGGCCGACACTGAAGCTTTCTTT
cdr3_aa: CASSPRADTEAFF

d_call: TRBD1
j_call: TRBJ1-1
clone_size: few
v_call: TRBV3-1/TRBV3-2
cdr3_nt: TGTGCCAGCAGCCCGCAGGGGGCGGCGGGCACTGAAGCTTTCTTT
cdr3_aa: CASSPQGAAGTEAFF

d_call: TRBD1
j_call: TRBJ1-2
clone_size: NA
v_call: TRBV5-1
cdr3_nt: TGCGCCAGCAGCTCGGAAGGACAGGCTAACTATGGCTACACCTTC
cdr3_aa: CASSSEGQANYGYTF

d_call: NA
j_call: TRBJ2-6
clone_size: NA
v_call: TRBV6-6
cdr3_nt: TGTGCCAGCAGGGGCAGGGCTCCTTCTGGGGCCAACGTCCTGACTTTC
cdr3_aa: CASRGRAPSGANVLTF

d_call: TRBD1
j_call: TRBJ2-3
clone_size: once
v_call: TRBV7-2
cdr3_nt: TGTGCCAGCAGCTCCGGGACAGGGACCCCAGATACGCAGTATTTT
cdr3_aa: CASSSGTGTPDTQYF

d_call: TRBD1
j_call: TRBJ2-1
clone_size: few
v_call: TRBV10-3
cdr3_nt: TGTGCCATCACCTCGACAGGGAGCTACAATGAGCAGTTCTTC
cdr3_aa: CAITSTGSYNEQFF

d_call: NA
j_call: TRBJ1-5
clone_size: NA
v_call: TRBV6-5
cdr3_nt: TGTGCCAGCAGTTACACCACAGGGAGCGATCAGCCCCAGCATTTT
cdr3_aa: CASSYTTGSDQPQHF

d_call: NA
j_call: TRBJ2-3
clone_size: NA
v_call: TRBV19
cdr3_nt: TGTGCCAGCTCGAGGACCGGGGACACAGATACGCAGTATTTT
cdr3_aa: CASSRTGDTDTQYF

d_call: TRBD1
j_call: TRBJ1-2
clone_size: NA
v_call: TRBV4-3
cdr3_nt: TGCGCCAGCAGCCAGCTTGTATCGGGACAGGGGGCAAACTTCTATGGCTACACCTTC
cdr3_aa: CASSQLVSGQGANFYGYTF

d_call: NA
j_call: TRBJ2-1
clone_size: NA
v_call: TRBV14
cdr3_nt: TGTGCCAGCAGCCAAGATCCCGGGTACAATGAGCAGTTCTTC
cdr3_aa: CASSQDPGYNEQFF

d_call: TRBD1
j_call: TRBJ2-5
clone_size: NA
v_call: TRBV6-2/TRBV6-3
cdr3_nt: TGTGCCAGCAGTTACTCCGGGACAGGGGACCAAGAGACCCAGTACTTC
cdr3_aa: CASSYSGTGDQETQYF